This record covers a single T cell receptor beta chain. This clone was observed a handful of times. The clone's antigen remains unknown. Per-base quality was not reported, and no clone a single base away is much larger than it. The study evaluated CTLA-4 blockade (ipilimumab) given together with focal radiation therapy in patients who had chemo-refractory metastatic non-small-cell lung cancer. This sample is part of a study of radiotherapy plus CTLA-4 blockade in lung cancer (dated by TCRdb to between 2017 and 2018). Describing the broader study: Among enrolled patients, 15% to 20% had an objective response and 25% to 35% reached disease control.

The receptor library was made with the immunoSEQ multiplex PCR assay. TCRdb stores this immuneACCESS table with in-frame sequences only. Part of the clones is absent; in the studies checked, under half of the shortfall reflects unresolved V genes, and no reason is known for the rest. The sample includes some 94,000 clones, with 82% observed a single time. The ten largest clonotypes hold about 26% of the sample. The research as a whole found: The strongest predictors of response, as reported, were early dynamic changes in blood T cell clones along with a rise in serum interferon-beta after radiation. TCR clones derived from tumors expanded in peripheral blood after treatment with radiotherapy and ipilimumab.

V is cut back by 0 bases and J by 2 bases, with 5 bases in the junction unmatched. The germline V gene yields SGHRS for CDR1 and YFSETQ for CDR2. The cysteine opens and the phenylalanine closes a CDR3 of 15 amino acids. The sequence is cut down to CDR3 DNA, 45 bases in frame from base 1. The rearranged segments are TRBV5-1 and TRBJ2-7; 7 bases in the junction line up with TRBD2. The sequence was obtained from a human donor with non-small cell lung cancer that progressed on radiotherapy plus ipilimumab. The sequencing here drew on peripheral blood, taken from a patient treated with radiotherapy plus ipilimumab. The encoded CDR3 is CASSLAWAGAYEQYF. The bases are TGCGCCAGCAGCTTGGCCTGGGCGGGGGCCTACGAGCAGTACTTC.